This T cell receptor (beta chain) was sequenced during a study of shared clonotypes between healthy human individuals. Terminally differentiated effector memory CD45RA+ cells were excluded by CCR7 positive selection of CD45RO-negative cells. The germline V gene encodes CDR1 SGHTA and CDR2 FQGNSA. The CDR3 covers 17 residues. V was pared by 5 bases and J by 1 base, with 20 bases between. Sequencing was performed with immunoSEQ multiplex PCR; in TCRdb, only in-frame clones are kept and a portion is missing. Here the sample spans around 1.9 million clones, just under 95% being singletons. The sequence was collected from a man between 18 and 35 years old in good health. Some clones in this sample may be carry-over from other donors' samples. The chain combines TRBV7-2 with TRBJ1-1; maybe TRBD1 (6 bases). Sequencing input: naive CD8+ T cells from PBMCs. CDR3 coding DNA: TGTGCCAGCAGCCAACTACCTTGGGGGGCTGGGAACACTGAAGCTTTCTTT. Translated, it gives CASSQLPWGAGNTEAFF. Complete variable domain (other parts from reference TRBV7-2 and TRBJ1-1): GAGVSQSPSNKVTEKGKDVELRCDPISGHTALYWYRQSLGQGLEFLIYFQGNSAPDKSGLPSDRFSAERTGGSVSTLTIQRTQQEDSAVYLCASSQLPWGAGNTEAFFGQGTRLTVV.